This T cell receptor (beta chain) was recorded in a study of cytomegalovirus exposure and HLA in healthy donors. Germline V gene data show CDR1 as MNHEY and CDR2 as SVGAGI. V lost 7 bases and J lost 6; bases outside the gene matches: 8. CDR3 size: 15 residues. The PCR had 60 Vbeta and 13 Jbeta primers. Libraries were prepared by immunoSEQ multiplex PCR; TCRdb keeps only in-frame clonotypes and omits some of them. Counted here are 65,000 to 90,000 clones, less than 85% occurring once; the ten biggest clones make up roughly 4.2%. This receptor was obtained from a man between 60 and 75 years old in good health and CMV-seronegative. The V call is TRBV6-5, the J call TRBJ2-1, with 11 bases fitting TRBD2. The sequencing sample was made of PBMCs. CDR3 DNA: TGTGCCAGCACCCTACTAGCGGGGGACCTCAATGAGCAGTTCTTC. The encoded protein is CASTLLAGDLNEQFF.